Listed below are T cell receptor beta chains from one sample, sequenced in a study of T cell responses to AZD1222 COVID-19 vaccine. Clones were read by immunoSEQ multiplex PCR, and TCRdb kept only the in-frame ones, dropping some. In the table there are more than 110,000 clones, approximately 92% of which are singletons. Sequencing used peripheral blood, obtained 28 days after the second AZD1222 dose. The receptors derive from an adult who received the AZD1222 COVID-19 vaccine. Both conserved end residues are part of each CDR3.

J,V,CDR3
TRBJ1-3,TRBV5-5,CASSSRALSGNTIYF
TRBJ2-1,TRBV5-5,CASSPLGDSYNEQFF
TRBJ1-2,TRBV3-1/TRBV3-2,CASSQGPSRGYTF
TRBJ2-1,TRBV27,CASGLPLESEQFF
TRBJ2-6,TRBV4-1,CASSQEQGSGANVLTF
TRBJ2-7,TRBV7-3,CASSLNGQGLYEQYF
TRBJ1-1,TRBV30,CAWSVPGISTEAFF
TRBJ2-7,TRBV6-5,CASSYARGYEQYF
TRBJ2-3,TRBV5-1,CASSLTLESTDTQYF
TRBJ2-2,TRBV5-8,CASSFGQVDTGELFF
TRBJ1-1,TRBV5-8,CASSWIDRDTEAFF
TRBJ2-1,TRBV5-1,CASSPWVSGSFNEQFF
TRBJ2-2,TRBV28,CASSHTDRADTGELFF
TRBJ1-1,TRBV28,CASSQTRLQGTEAFF
TRBJ2-1,TRBV20-1,CSASGPRQRYNEQFF
TRBJ1-5,TRBV15,CATSREQFNQPQHF
TRBJ2-2,TRBV12-5,CASGSGTGYTGELFF
TRBJ1-2,TRBV28,CASSFSGLGYGYTF
TRBJ2-1,TRBV27,CASSFSRSEQFF
TRBJ1-2,TRBV2,CASSGQGVGYGYTF
TRBJ1-2,TRBV25-1,CASGGQGGDGYTF
TRBJ1-2,TRBV7-8,CASSLADRGWGYTF
TRBJ2-5,TRBV3-1/TRBV3-2,CASSQSGTGRFRETQYF
TRBJ1-2,TRBV18,CASSPQDRVGSGYTF
TRBJ1-2,TRBV5-1,CASYPGGGEWNYGYTF
TRBJ1-5,TRBV27,CASSRGQGQGQPQHF
TRBJ1-5,TRBV5-5,CASSFRYSNQPQHF
TRBJ1-2,TRBV10-2,CAIDNYGYTF